This TCR beta chain was recovered during a study of shared clonotypes between healthy human individuals (TCRdb year 2020). Looking at the study overall: Two women and a few men aged 18 to 49 years were included in the cohort. Per donor, three plates each were used for CD4 naive and CD4 memory, two for CD8 naive, and one for CD8 memory. Libraries were prepared and TCR repertoires were sequenced by different laboratories using diverse techniques, in order to increase sequencing depth and limit assay-specific biases. To estimate repertoire size and how much clonotypes are shared between individuals, the study performed deep sequencing of blood TCR repertoires from about five healthy adults. Per donor, leukapheresis produced somewhere between about 0.8 and 9.5 billion PBMCs. Findings and caveats that apply to the study as a whole: Approximately 5% of naive CD4, 3.5% of naive CD8, around 2.3% of memory CD4, and approximately 0.4% of memory CD8 clonotypes were shared across a few donors. Larger estimated clonotype richness was generally found for naive subsets than for memory subsets. Pairwise subsampling led to the expectation that sequencing depth would affect the degree of clonotype sharing among donors. Compared with non-shared clonotypes, the clonotypes found in all four sorted-subset donors had higher generation probabilities. Rarefaction of sorted-subset datasets indicated incomplete sequencing despite the large sequencing depth. The genetic and exposure-history diversity represented was limited by the small number of donors. Sampling was restricted to blood, and TCR repertoires in tissues likely differ from the TCR repertoires found in blood.

TCR CDR3 regions were amplified from genomic DNA by multiplex PCR using the deep immunoSEQ assay. For each cell subset, the extracted genomic DNA was distributed evenly across all wells of several immunoSEQ 96-well plates, and each plate served as one replicate. For sorted subsets, each replicate PCR was loaded with approximately 0.2 ug genomic DNA, equivalent to about 33,000 T cell genomes. The purified libraries were quantified using a Qubit 3.0 fluorometer, sized with a Bioanalyzer 2100, and then quantified again using the KAPA Library Quantification kit. Every immunoSEQ 96-well plate was sequenced on a dedicated single-read 150-cycle Illumina NextSeq 550 flow cell. As for the authors' bioinformatics: Because only junctional sequences without quality scores were contained in the immunoSEQ output, filtering matching that applied to full-length reads could not be performed. To assign V/J genes and CDR3, sequences were annotated using PyIR, a Python wrapper for IgBLAST v1.9, with IMGT germline references. Any read was removed if the V/J assignment was weak (E-value above 1e-6), the CDR3 was missing, or the read contained stop codons, out-of-frame junctions, or ambiguous translated residues. A V3J clonotype was defined by an identical inferred V gene, J gene, and CDR3 amino acid sequence. Percentage overlap between repertoires was calculated by dividing the number of shared unique clonotypes by the size of the smaller repertoire. Richness of each repertoire was evaluated using RTK rarefaction, the Chao1 estimator, and Recon v2.1 estimates of unobserved clonotypes. OLGA was used to compute generation probabilities for all TCRbeta clonotypes that the gDNA method yielded from a handful of donors. In TCRdb, the immuneACCESS table is reduced to in-frame sequences with V and J assigned. These tables do not hold every clone; where another copy was compared, an unresolved V gene accounts for under half, and the others remain unexplained. The V and J calls and clone size were taken over from that table, and D and trimming were inferred from the DNA. This sample is represented by some 500,000 clones; almost 97% of them were singletons. In total, the top ten clones hold approximately 0.06% of the sample.

Donors were healthy HIV-negative adults with no recently reported acute infections or vaccinations. Every donor was a Caucasian adult living in Nashville, Tennessee, USA. CD4+ T cells were enriched through magnetic negative selection, after which naive cells were positively selected on CD45RA and the remaining negative fraction served as the memory subset. Blood was obtained by leukapheresis, after which PBMCs were separated by Ficoll-Histopaque density gradient centrifugation and cryopreserved in liquid nitrogen vapor phase. Purity and quantity of every magnetically sorted T cell population were checked by analytical flow cytometry. Each sorted fraction had its genomic DNA isolated and then quantified by UV absorbance on a Nanodrop 2000c. A word on this clone: Its antigen is unknown. No much larger clone is present one base from it, and per-base qualities are unavailable.

Trimming takes 0 bases from V and 2 bases from J, and the germline ends sit 11 bases apart. The germline V gene yields MGHRA for CDR1 and YSYEKL for CDR2. The CDR3 contains 16 residues, cysteine and phenylalanine counted. Only the CDR3 DNA stays, 48 bases, in frame from base 1. What was sequenced was naive CD4+ T cells sorted from blood. What the cell subset or site label conveys for this sample: CD45RA+ positively selected. The chain couples TRBV4-1 to TRBJ1-5, with TRBD1 perhaps the D gene, on 5 matching bases. This TCR was sampled from a woman under 40 in good health. The DNA reads TGCGCCAGCAGCCAAGATAGGAAGGGGCGCAATCAGCCCCAGCATTTT. This sequence encodes CASSQDRKGRNQPQHF.